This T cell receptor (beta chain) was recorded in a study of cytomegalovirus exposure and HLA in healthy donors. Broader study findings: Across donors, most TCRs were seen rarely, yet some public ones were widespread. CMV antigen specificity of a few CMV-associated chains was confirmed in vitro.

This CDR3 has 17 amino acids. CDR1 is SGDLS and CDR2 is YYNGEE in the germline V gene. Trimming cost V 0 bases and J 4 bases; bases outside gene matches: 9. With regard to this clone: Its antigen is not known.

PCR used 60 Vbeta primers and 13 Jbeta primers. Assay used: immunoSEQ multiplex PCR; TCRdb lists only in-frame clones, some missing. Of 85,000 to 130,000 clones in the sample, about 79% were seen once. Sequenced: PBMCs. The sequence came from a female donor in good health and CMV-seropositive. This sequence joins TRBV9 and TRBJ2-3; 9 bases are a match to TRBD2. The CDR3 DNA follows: TGTGCCAGCAGCGTAGCATCGCGGGGGGGCCCTCCAGATACGCAGTATTTT. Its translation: CASSVASRGGPPDTQYF.